These 16 T cell receptor beta chains came from one sample sequenced in a study of cytomegalovirus exposure and HLA in healthy donors. The PCR made use of 60 Vbeta and 13 Jbeta primers. The data were produced by immunoSEQ multiplex PCR, yet TCRdb's version contains in-frame clones alone and is incomplete. Among roughly 100,000 clones listed, roughly 71% were seen once. The sample comprised PBMCs. The receptor set was obtained from a woman in her 40s in good health and CMV-seronegative.

This clone was detected a few times. The genes are TRBV2 and TRBJ2-2; tentative D call: TRBD1 (6 bases). The CDR3 runs 15 residues. Germline-derived CDR1 and CDR2 are SNHLY and FYNNEI. Trimming cost V 7 bases and J 2 bases, with 14 bases left between them. Here the CDR3 reads CASNGQPTNTGELFF. CDR3 nucleotides: TGTGCCAGCAACGGACAGCCGACAAACACCGGGGAGCTGTTTTTT.

The CDR3, as DNA: TGTGCCAGCAGCTCTAGCGGGACACACAATGAGCAGTTCTTC. This sequence encodes CASSSSGTHNEQFF. J is TRBJ2-1 and V is TRBV7-3; the match to TRBD2 covers 9 bases. Germline trimming cut 4 bases from V and 5 bases from J; bases unmatched to any gene: 3. The germline V gene has CDR1 SGHTA and CDR2 FQGTGA. The CDR3 sequence is 14 residues long. Complete variable domain (other parts from reference TRBV7-3 and TRBJ2-1): GAGVSQTPSNKVTEKGKYVELRCDPISGHTALYWYRQSLGQGPEFLIYFQGTGAADDSGLPNDRFFAVRPEGSVSTLKIQRTERGDSAVYLCASSSSGTHNEQFFGPGTRLTVL.

This rearrangement joins TRBV28 to TRBJ2-7; 8 bases align to TRBD1. The V gene's germline CDR1 is MDHEN and CDR2 SYDVKM. V trimming: 4 bases; J trimming: 1 base; junction bases outside the gene matches: 3. The CDR3 has 14 amino acids. The CDR3 bases are TGTGCCAGCAGTTCGACAGGGGAGTCCTACGAGCAGTACTTC. It codes for CASSSTGESYEQYF.

The chain has TRBV7-9 and TRBJ1-1; 10 bases are a match to TRBD1. Germline-derived CDR1 and CDR2 are SEHNR and FQNEAQ (reference sequence). The length of the CDR3 is 15 residues. J gave up 4 bases and V 2 bases, and 4 bases lay outside the gene matches. The CDR3 loop reads CASSLRQGALTEAFF. As DNA, the CDR3 is TGTGCCAGCAGCTTAAGACAGGGGGCACTCACTGAAGCTTTCTTT.

This chain uses TRBV5-1 with TRBJ1-1; no firm D call. Between the trimmed V and J ends, which lost 0 bases and 2 bases, there was a span of 17 bases. This CDR3 is 17 amino acids long. Germline V gene lookup returns CDR1 SGHRS and CDR2 YFSETQ. CDR3 bases: TGCGCCAGCAGCTTGGGTCCCCCGGAGAACCTAAACACTGAAGCTTTCTTT. This codes for CASSLGPPENLNTEAFF.

V usage is TRBV5-1 and J usage is TRBJ1-5, with TRBD1 as a possible D gene (6 bases). Trimming left V 6 bases short and J 2 bases short, with 21 bases between. CDR1 and CDR2 (germline): SGHRS, YFSETQ. This CDR3 is built from 17 residues. This CDR3 is CASTFTGMGLGNQPQHF. The CDR3, as DNA: TGCGCCAGCACTTTTACAGGGATGGGGTTAGGCAATCAGCCCCAGCATTTT.

The V call is TRBV4-1, the J call TRBJ1-2; 8 bases fit TRBD1. Per the germline V gene, CDR1 is MGHRA and CDR2 is YSYEKL. Unmatched junction bases numbered 6, after V lost 2 bases and J lost 7 bases. This CDR3 contains 14 residues. The CDR3 sequence: CASSQPQGAGGYTF. The CDR3 coding sequence is TGCGCCAGCAGCCAACCCCAGGGGGCGGGTGGCTACACCTTC.

This chain links TRBV5-6 with TRBJ2-4; 7 nucleotides align to TRBD2. Losses at the gene ends were 3 bases for V and 0 bases for J; bases not matched to a gene: 12. The CDR3 loop spans 18 amino acids. Germline V gene sequence: CDR1 SGHDT, CDR2 YYEEEE. For the CDR3, the DNA is TGTGCCAGCAGCTCGTACGTGTTTGGGGGGGGAGCCAAAAACATTCAGTACTTC. This encodes CASSSYVFGGGAKNIQYF.

V gene TRBV5-4 combines with J gene TRBJ2-3; D may be TRBD2 (6 bases). The CDR3 consists of 17 residues. Germline V gene lookup returns CDR1 SGHNT and CDR2 YYREEE (reference sequence). V was pared by 1 base and J by 0 bases, with 15 bases between. CDR3 nucleotide sequence: TGTGCCAGCAGCTTGCGGGGGACTGGAGCTAGCACAGATACGCAGTATTTT. This sequence encodes CASSLRGTGASTDTQYF.

The V and J genes are TRBV7-9 and TRBJ2-1, with TRBD2 identical over 8 bases. The junction had 13 bases not matched to a gene; V was cut back by 7 bases and J by 5 bases. This CDR3 has 16 residues. CDR1 is SEHNR, CDR2 FQNEAQ, per germline (reference sequence). The chain's CDR3 is CASTRGGGGNNNEQFF. In DNA, the CDR3 is TGTGCCAGCACCCGGGGGGGTGGGGGGAATAACAATGAGCAGTTCTTC.

This rearrangement joins TRBV5-1 to TRBJ2-7, with TRBD1 identical over 11 bases. V was pared by 0 bases and J by 6 bases, with 5 bases of the junction left unmatched. CDR1 is SGHRS and CDR2 is YFSETQ in the germline V gene. The CDR3 sequence is 15 residues long. The DNA of the CDR3 is TGCGCCAGCAGCTTGGACGGACAGGGGGCACGCGAGCAGTACTTC. Translated: CASSLDGQGAREQYF. Full variable domain (remainder filled in from reference TRBV5-1 and TRBJ2-7): KAGVTQTPRYLIKTRGQQVTLSCSPISGHRSVSWYQQTPGQGLQFLFEYFSETQRNKGNFPGRFSGRQFSNSRSEMNVSTLELGDSALYLCASSLDGQGAREQYFGPGTRLTVT.

The chain joins TRBV18 to TRBJ1-1; 9 positions agree with TRBD1. The CDR3 is 16 amino acids. Germline CDR1 is KGHSH and CDR2 is LQKENI. Unmatched junction bases numbered 7, after V lost 3 bases and J lost 2 bases. CDR3 in amino acids: CASSPITGGKNTEAFF. Here the CDR3 DNA reads TGTGCCAGCTCACCTATTACAGGGGGCAAAAACACTGAAGCTTTCTTT.

The chain has TRBV19 and TRBJ2-5, with D perhaps matching TRBD2 (6 bases). The CDR3 covers 14 residues. The V and J ends lost 5 bases and 3 bases respectively, with 13 bases between them. The germline gives CDR1 LNHDA, CDR2 SQIVND (reference sequence). The CDR3 reads CASSEGPGEETQYF. In nucleotides, the CDR3 is TGTGCCAGTAGTGAGGGCCCGGGGGAAGAGACCCAGTACTTC.

The CDR3 DNA reads TGTGCCAGCAGTGTGTTCCTAGAAAGTACGGATACGCAGTATTTT. Translated: CASSVFLESTDTQYF. The genes are TRBV2 and TRBJ2-3; D remains unclear. The V gene lost 4 bases and the J gene lost 6 bases, with 17 bases spanning the gap. The CDR3 spans 15 residues. Germline V CDR1 and CDR2: SNHLY, FYNNEI.

This clone has just one count. The CDR3 region is CASSVESNYNEQFF. DNA for the CDR3: TGTGCCAGCAGCGTAGAAAGCAACTACAATGAGCAGTTCTTC. J is TRBJ2-1 and V is TRBV9; D is undetermined. V dropped 0 bases and J dropped 3 bases, with 7 bases sitting between them. This CDR3 comprises 14 residues. The V gene's germline CDR1 is SGDLS and CDR2 YYNGEE.

This clone was counted a single time. The DNA for the CDR3 is TGTGCCAGCAGCGTAGGTAGAGGGCAGTATGGCTACACCTTC. This sequence encodes CASSVGRGQYGYTF. The gene calls are TRBV9 and TRBJ1-2; D remains unclear. Deletions cut 0 bases from V and 5 bases from J, with 11 bases between. The germline V gene has CDR1 SGDLS and CDR2 YYNGEE. The CDR3 is made up of 14 amino acids.